The next 27 T cell receptor beta chains were all read from a single sample in a study of identical twins. Via MiXCR, TCRdb re-called the 5' RACE reads, giving one row per CDR3 protein. The sample carries some 500,000 distinct CDR3 sequences, roughly 9.5% recorded once. The same sample was also used in a study of yellow fever vaccine responses in identical twins.

The sample was PBMCs. Receptors originate from a woman aged 18-29 years in good health.

The chain couples TRBV19 to TRBJ2-2, with TRBD1 identical over 7 bases. The CDR3 consists of 13 residues. Trimming cost V 11 bases and J 7 bases; bases outside gene matches: 10. Germline V CDR1 and CDR2: LNHDA, SQIVND (reference sequence). The CDR3: CASSGQANGELFF. The CDR3 DNA sequence: TGTGCCTCGTCAGGACAGGCTAACGGGGAGCTGTTTTTT.

This clonotype was counted ten times or more. The chain combines TRBV5-1 with TRBJ2-2, with D tentatively TRBD1 (5 bases). The CDR3 covers 14 residues. The V gene's germline CDR1 is SGHRS and CDR2 YFSETQ. V dropped 2 bases and J dropped 7 bases, with 12 bases sitting between them. CDR3: CASSFYTGSGELFF. DNA of the CDR3: TGCGCCAGCAGCTTTTACACAGGCAGCGGGGAGCTGTTTTTT.

This clonotype came up many times. The gene calls are TRBV5-1 and TRBJ1-4; D is unclear. Trimming left V 0 bases short and J 8 bases short, with 8 bases between. Germline V gene lookup returns CDR1 SGHRS and CDR2 YFSETQ. The CDR3 length is 13 residues. The CDR3 DNA sequence: TGCGCCAGCAGCTTGGTGGGAGAAGAAAAACTGTTTTTT. Its translation: CASSLVGEEKLFF. The full variable domain, in which reference TRBV5-1 and TRBJ1-4 provide the parts outside the CDR3, is KAGVTQTPRYLIKTRGQQVTLSCSPISGHRSVSWYQQTPGQGLQFLFEYFSETQRNKGNFPGRFSGRQFSNSRSEMNVSTLELGDSALYLCASSLVGEEKLFFGSGTQLSVL.

This sequence joins TRBV27 and TRBJ2-4, with D possibly called TRBD1 or TRBD2 (5 bases each). Germline lookup yields CDR1 MNHEY and CDR2 SMNVEV (reference sequence). The CDR3 runs to 13 residues. V gave up 5 bases and J gave up 7 bases, with 12 bases separating them. The CDR3 region has the DNA TGTGCCAGCAGTCCCCCCGGGGCGAACATTCAGTACTTC. It translates to CASSPPGANIQYF.

This clonotype was recorded a few times. The chain employs TRBV11-2 and TRBJ2-2, with no clear D. Per the germline V gene, CDR1 is SGHAT and CDR2 is FQNNGV. Deletions cut 0 bases from V and 4 bases from J, with 15 bases between. The length of the CDR3 is 17 residues. CDR3 coding DNA: TGTGCCAGCAGCTTAGATCCCCCTTGGGCTGTCACCGGGGAGCTGTTTTTT. Its protein product is CASSLDPPWAVTGELFF. The full variable domain, in which reference TRBV11-2 and TRBJ2-2 provide the parts outside the CDR3, is EAGVAQSPRYKIIEKRQSVAFWCNPISGHATLYWYQQILGQGPKLLIQFQNNGVVDDSQLPKDRFSAERLKGVDSTLKIQPAKLEDSAVYLCASSLDPPWAVTGELFFGEGSRLTVL.

Only a few counts were recorded for this clonotype. The V and J genes are TRBV6-4 and TRBJ2-3; 8 bases are shared with TRBD2. Trimming cost V 3 bases and J 12 bases; bases outside gene matches: 8. The CDR3 is 13 amino acids. Germline assignment: CDR1 MRHNA and CDR2 SNTAGT. CDR3 in amino acids: CASSEGTGTSQYF. CDR3 sequence (DNA): TGTGCCAGCAGTGAAGGGACCGGGACTAGTCAGTATTTT.

This clonotype turned up a few times. The chain has TRBV6-4 and TRBJ2-3, with 8 bases identical to TRBD2. From germline, CDR1 is MRHNA and CDR2 SNTAGT. The CDR3 consists of 14 residues. Germline trimming cut 6 bases from V and 2 bases from J; bases unmatched to any gene: 4. CDR3 DNA: TGTGCCAGCAGCCTACTAGCGGACACAGATACGCAGTATTTT. Its translation is CASSLLADTDTQYF.

V is TRBV5-1 and J is TRBJ2-2; TRBD1 agrees at 8 bases. The CDR3 has 15 amino acids. The J segment lost 4 bases and the V segment lost 5 bases, leaving 7 bases of the junction unmatched. Germline CDR1 is SGHRS and CDR2 is YFSETQ. CDR3 DNA sequence: TGCGCCAGCAGACCCGACAGGGGTGGCACCGGGGAGCTGTTTTTT. Translated: CASRPDRGGTGELFF.

This clonotype showed up many times. The chain is built from TRBV7-9 and TRBJ1-4; D gene uncertain. The CDR3 extends over 13 amino acids. V gave up 2 bases and J gave up 10 bases, with 11 bases separating them. The germline V gene has CDR1 SEHNR and CDR2 FQNEAQ (reference sequence). The CDR3 DNA follows: TGTGCCAGCAGCTTACAAGCTTCTGGAAAACTGTTTTTT. This sequence encodes CASSLQASGKLFF.

The table lists this clonotype with a few counts. The CDR3, as DNA: TGCGCCAGCAGCCAAGAGTATTTCGAGGGAGTAGCGGGAGACTCCTACAATGAGCAGTTCTTC. This encodes CASSQEYFEGVAGDSYNEQFF. The V call is TRBV4-1, the J call TRBJ2-1; TRBD2 agrees at 9 bases. Losses at the gene ends were 0 bases for V and 0 bases for J; bases not matched to a gene: 15. There are 21 residues in the CDR3. CDR1 and CDR2 from the germline V gene are MGHRA and YSYEKL.

The sample holds a few counts of this clonotype. The chain combines TRBV5-1 with TRBJ2-5; TRBD1 matches at 9 bases. J was trimmed by 6 bases and V by 3 bases; bases with no gene match: 9. Per germline, CDR1 SGHRS and CDR2 YFSETQ. CDR3 length equals 15 residues. The CDR3 nucleotides read TGCGCCAGCAGCTCCGCCGGGACAGGGATCAAGACCCAGTACTTC. This sequence encodes CASSSAGTGIKTQYF.

This clonotype was picked up many times. The chain links TRBV12-3 or TRBV12-4 to TRBJ2-2, with 7 bases matching TRBD1. CDR3 size: 16 residues. V gave up 10 bases and J gave up 4 bases; unmatched junction bases: 15. In DNA, the CDR3 is TGTGCCACCGCGGACAGGCTAAAATCCGGCACCGGGGAGCTGTTTTTT. This sequence encodes CATADRLKSGTGELFF.

Many counts were recorded for this clonotype. The CDR3 protein is CASSLQQGGGELFF. CDR3 sequence (DNA): TGTGCCAGCAGTCTCCAACAGGGAGGCGGGGAGCTGTTTTTT. The chain recombines TRBV7-2 with TRBJ2-2; either TRBD1 or TRBD2 may fit D (6 bases each). Germline lookup yields CDR1 SGHTA and CDR2 FQGNSA. Trimming stripped 6 bases from V and 7 bases from J, with 15 bases between. The CDR3 totals 14 residues.

Ten or more counts support this clonotype. The rearrangement uses TRBV5-6 and TRBJ2-5; TRBD1 might be the D (5 bases). CDR3 length equals 16 residues. V gave up 0 bases and J gave up 4 bases, with 16 bases separating them. Germline-derived CDR1 and CDR2 are SGHDT and YYEEEE. This chain's CDR3 is CASSLAQGWGLETQYF. The CDR3 DNA is TGTGCCAGCAGCTTGGCCCAGGGTTGGGGCCTAGAGACCCAGTACTTC.

This clonotype was counted only a few times. A much larger clone differs from this one at a single base, so this may be a read error. The rearrangement links TRBV2 to TRBJ2-2; D is uncertain. Trimming cost V 4 bases and J 2 bases, with 5 bases left between them. Germline V gene data show CDR1 as SNHLY and CDR2 as FYNNEI. The CDR3 extends over 13 amino acids. The CDR3 spells CASSVLNTGELFF. CDR3 DNA sequence: TGTGCCAGCAGTGTCCTCAACACCGGGGAGCTGTTTTTT.

This clonotype was counted ten times or more. The chain couples TRBV29-1 to TRBJ2-3; TRBD2 matches 15 bases. Germline CDR1 and CDR2: SQVTM and ANQGSEA. There are 14 residues in the CDR3. The ends lost 7 bases at V and 7 bases at J; junction bases unmatched: 6. CDR3: CSAGLAGGPNTQYF. The CDR3 DNA follows: TGCAGCGCCGGACTAGCGGGAGGGCCGAATACGCAGTATTTT.

The sample holds many counts of this clonotype. This chain links TRBV28 with TRBJ1-5; D gene ambiguous. CDR3 length: 15 amino acids. Looked up from germline, CDR1 is MDHEN and CDR2 is SYDVKM. V gave up 6 bases and J gave up 7 bases, with 19 bases separating them. In DNA, the CDR3 is TGTGCCAGCAGACCAACCCTCGGAGGCGGACAGCCCCAGCATTTT. This sequence encodes CASRPTLGGGQPQHF.

This clonotype has ten or more counts. This chain uses TRBV20-1 with TRBJ1-1; no definite D call. CDR1 and CDR2 from the germline V gene are DFQATT and SNEGSKA (reference sequence). This CDR3 comprises 13 residues. V dropped 3 bases and J dropped 0 bases, with 8 bases sitting between them. The CDR3 sequence: CSASGPVNTEAFF. The CDR3 DNA is TGCAGTGCTAGTGGGCCGGTGAACACTGAAGCTTTCTTT.

This clonotype was picked up many times. This chain connects TRBV7-4 to TRBJ2-7; TRBD2 aligns across 9 bases. The CDR3 has 15 amino acids. Germline V gene data show CDR1 as SGHVT and CDR2 as SQSDAQ. J was trimmed by 0 bases and V by 8 bases; bases with no gene match: 8. The CDR3 region has the DNA TGTGCCAGCCGCGGAGGACTAGCGCCCTCCTACGAGCAGTACTTC. Its translation is CASRGGLAPSYEQYF.

This clonotype was counted between two and nine times. V and J are TRBV5-1 and TRBJ2-3; 8 bases are shared with TRBD2. Losses at the gene ends were 4 bases for V and 5 bases for J; bases not matched to a gene: 9. Germline-derived CDR1 and CDR2 are SGHRS and YFSETQ. The CDR3 totals 15 residues. The CDR3, as DNA: TGCGCCAGCAGCCACCTCAGCGGGAGTATAGATACGCAGTATTTT. Protein sequence: CASSHLSGSIDTQYF.

The chain has TRBV4-3 and TRBJ2-3; 10 nucleotides match TRBD1. In germline, CDR1 is LGHNA, CDR2 YSLEER. The junction had 8 bases not matched to a gene; V was cut back by 0 bases and J by 2 bases. The CDR3 extends over 18 amino acids. The CDR3 sequence: CASSQDGTGATATDTQYF. Written as DNA, the CDR3 is TGCGCCAGCAGCCAAGATGGGACAGGGGCGACTGCCACAGATACGCAGTATTTT.

This sequence joins TRBV6-4 and TRBJ1-1; D may be TRBD1 (5 bases). The CDR3 runs to 13 residues. The germline CDR1 and CDR2 sequences are MRHNA and SNTAGT. Trimming removed 2 bases from V and 5 bases from J, with 9 bases in between. This CDR3 reads CASSDQGSTEAFF. DNA of the CDR3: TGTGCCAGCAGTGACCAGGGTAGTACTGAAGCTTTCTTT.

This clonotype was detected once. For the CDR3, the DNA is TGTGCCAGCAGCTCCTCCATGGCATACCAAGAGACCCAGTACTTC. It is translated as CASSSSMAYQETQYF. This chain links TRBV7-2 with TRBJ2-5; D remains ambiguous. The germline V and J ends were trimmed by 4 bases and 0 bases, with 12 bases remaining between them. The CDR3 length is 15 residues. The germline gives CDR1 SGHTA, CDR2 FQGNSA.

The V gene is TRBV28, the J gene TRBJ2-1, with D perhaps TRBD1 (6 bases). Per the germline V gene, CDR1 is MDHEN and CDR2 is SYDVKM. This CDR3 comprises 17 residues. Trimming pared 3 bases from V and 5 bases from J, leaving 20 bases between. This CDR3 is CASSFFPRTDSNNEQFF. In nucleotides, the CDR3 is TGTGCCAGCAGTTTTTTCCCCAGGACAGATTCTAACAATGAGCAGTTCTTC. Combining the CDR3 with reference TRBV28 and TRBJ2-1 gives the whole variable domain DVKVTQSSRYLVKRTGEKVFLECVQDMDHENMFWYRQDPGLGLRLIYFSYDVKMKEKGDIPEGYSVSREKKERFSLILESASTNQTSMYLCASSFFPRTDSNNEQFFGPGTRLTVL.

Ten or more counts support this clonotype. The V gene is TRBV5-1, the J gene TRBJ1-1, with D unresolved. The CDR3 is 14 residues long. The V and J ends lost 3 bases and 1 base respectively, with 10 bases between them. From germline, CDR1 is SGHRS and CDR2 YFSETQ. The CDR3 DNA follows: TGCGCCAGCAGCTCGGACCTTCAGAACACTGAAGCTTTCTTT. Translating gives CASSSDLQNTEAFF.

The table lists this clonotype with many counts. V usage is TRBV20-1 and J usage is TRBJ2-7, with a possible D match to TRBD2 (5 bases). The germline CDR1 and CDR2 sequences are DFQATT and SNEGSKA (reference sequence). The CDR3 is 11 amino acids. V was cut by 6 bases and J by 7 bases, with 13 bases left in between. CDR3 bases: TGCAGTGCCCTTGGACTCCTGGAGCAGTACTTC. Amino acid sequence: CSALGLLEQYF.

Only a few counts were recorded for this clonotype. This rearrangement joins TRBV27 to TRBJ2-7; D is perhaps TRBD1 (7 bases). With 7 bases removed from V and 6 bases from J, the gap between germline ends came to 16 bases. The length of the CDR3 is 13 residues. Germline assignment: CDR1 MNHEY and CDR2 SMNVEV (reference sequence). CDR3 amino acids: CASIGPGGFEQYF. DNA for the CDR3: TGTGCCAGCATCGGGCCAGGGGGGTTCGAGCAGTACTTC.